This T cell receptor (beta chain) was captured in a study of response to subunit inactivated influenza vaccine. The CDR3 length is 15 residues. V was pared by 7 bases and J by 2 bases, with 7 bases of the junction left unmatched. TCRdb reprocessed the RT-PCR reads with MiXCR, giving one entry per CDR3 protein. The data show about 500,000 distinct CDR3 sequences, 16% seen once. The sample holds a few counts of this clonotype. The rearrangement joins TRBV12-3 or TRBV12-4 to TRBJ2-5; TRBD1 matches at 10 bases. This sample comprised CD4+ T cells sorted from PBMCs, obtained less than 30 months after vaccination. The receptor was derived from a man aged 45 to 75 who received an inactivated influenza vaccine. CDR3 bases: TGTGCCAGCAACCAGGGACAGGGGAGGCAAGAGACCCAGTACTTC. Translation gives CASNQGQGRQETQYF.